This TCR beta chain emerged from a study of blood T cell repertoires in COVID-19. Overall study: Both acute and convalescent COVID-19 samples were obtained from the United States, Italy and Spain. PBMCs, B-cell-depleted T cells, or T cells provided the cDNA or gDNA that made up the material.

The CDR3 covers 15 residues. After removal of 2 bases from V and 3 bases from J, the junction contained 5 bases not matched to a gene. Germline values: CDR1 KGHSH, CDR2 LQKENI. Per the authors' pipeline: Amplification of reference gene primers provided the estimated nucleated cell counts. TCRdb keeps only in-frame clones here, not all; method: immunoSEQ multiplex PCR. V and J calls plus clone size are reproduced from that table; the DNA served to infer D and trimming. The sample includes approximately 13,000 clones, approximately 87% of them seen just once. Sample: peripheral blood. This sequence was found in a man aged 40-49 years with active or convalescent COVID-19. The genes are TRBV18 and TRBJ1-1, with TRBD1 matching over 8 bases. As DNA, the CDR3 is TGTGCCAGCTCACCAAATATACAGGGGGACACTGAAGCTTTCTTT. Translating it yields CASSPNIQGDTEAFF.